The clone carrying this T cell receptor (beta chain) appeared many times. The CDR3 sequence is 16 residues long. Germline assignment: CDR1 SEHNR and CDR2 FQNEAQ (reference sequence). V dropped 4 bases and J dropped 6 bases, with 21 bases sitting between them. This record comes from a study of early T cells in non-severe SARS-CoV-2 infection. TCRdb called the 5' RACE reads again in MiXCR, with one record for every CDR3 protein. Among some 57,000 distinct CDR3 sequences listed, roughly 5.3% were seen once. Sequenced sample: whole blood. J is TRBJ2-5 and V is TRBV7-9; the D gene is possibly TRBD1 (6 bases). This receptor was taken from an adult who was a healthcare worker with PCR-confirmed SARS-CoV-2 infection or an uninfected control (not recorded which). Written as DNA, the CDR3 is TGTGCCAGCAGCTCACCGACGCAGGGGTTCCAGCAGACCCAGTACTTC. Protein: CASSSPTQGFQQTQYF.